A selection of T cell receptor beta chains follows, all from one sample in a study of blood T cell repertoires in COVID-19. The repertoire was sequenced with immunoSEQ multiplex PCR; TCRdb's copy has only in-frame clones and lacks some. The table has approximately 61,000 clones, 65% to 80% seen once. Sequences were obtained from peripheral blood. The receptors shown here come from a woman aged 70-85 years with acute or convalescent COVID-19. The CDR3 runs from the conserved cysteine through the conserved F or W. The order of the fields is V gene, D gene, clone size, J gene, CDR3 protein, CDR3 DNA. A D gene is named only where the DNA matches it firmly. Some rows mark clone size as missing; the rest say once, few, many or name a class of expanded clone.

TRBV2	TRBD1	few	TRBJ1-2	CASSPIKGQGVRGYTF	TGTGCATCTTCCCCCATCAAAGGACAGGGGGTTCGCGGCTACACCTTC
TRBV29-1	.	.	TRBJ2-3	CSVDSTGTDTQYF	TGCAGCGTTGATTCTACCGGCACAGATACGCAGTATTTT
TRBV7-2	.	.	TRBJ2-1	CASSLVVGGANEQFF	TGTGCCAGCAGCCTGGTCGTGGGGGGGGCCAATGAGCAGTTCTTC
TRBV18	TRBD1	.	TRBJ2-1	CASSPQGADDEQFF	TGTGCCAGCTCACCACAGGGGGCCGATGATGAGCAGTTCTTC
TRBV6-1	.	few	TRBJ1-5	CASSDEGVTSQHF	TGTGCCAGCAGTGACGAAGGGGTAACGTCCCAGCATTTT
TRBV3-1/TRBV3-2	.	.	TRBJ1-1	CASSHQGYSNTEAFF	TGTGCCAGCAGCCACCAGGGTTATTCGAACACTGAAGCTTTCTTT
TRBV5-1	TRBD2	.	TRBJ2-3	CASSSGLAGARGTDTQYF	TGCGCCAGCAGCTCGGGACTAGCGGGGGCCCGCGGCACAGATACGCAGTATTTT
TRBV19	.	.	TRBJ2-3	CATRTVDGTDTQYF	TGTGCCACCCGGACAGTCGACGGGACAGATACGCAGTATTTT
TRBV19	.	few	TRBJ1-4	CASSPLGRDEKLFF	TGTGCCAGTAGTCCGCTAGGCAGGGATGAAAAACTGTTTTTT
TRBV7-2	TRBD2	.	TRBJ2-5	CASRHKLAGAFGGETQYF	TGTGCCAGCAGACACAAACTAGCGGGGGCGTTTGGGGGAGAGACCCAGTACTTC
TRBV18	TRBD1	few	TRBJ1-2	CASSPGRGHYGYTF	TGTGCCAGCTCACCAGGCAGGGGGCACTATGGCTACACCTTC
TRBV6-5	.	.	TRBJ2-2	CASSTSANTGELFF	TGTGCCAGCAGTACCAGCGCGAACACCGGGGAGCTGTTTTTT
TRBV5-8	.	.	TRBJ2-5	CASSLIRRYQETQYF	TGTGCCAGCAGCTTGATCCGGAGGTACCAAGAGACCCAGTACTTC
TRBV28	.	.	TRBJ2-6	CASSSRTAAYSGANVLTF	TGTGCCAGCAGTTCGCGGACTGCAGCTTACTCTGGGGCCAACGTCCTGACTTTC
TRBV9	.	.	TRBJ2-3	CASSVATSTDTQYF	TGTGCCAGCAGCGTAGCTACTAGCACAGATACGCAGTATTTT